This T cell receptor beta chain comes out of a study of blood T cell repertoires in COVID-19. This table comes from immunoSEQ multiplex PCR, and its TCRdb copy is limited to in-frame clones, with some not included. The sample has around 52,000 clones; about nine tenths are singletons. This clone was detected only a few times. V dropped 5 bases and J dropped 1; count of bases not matched to a gene: 6. The CDR3 runs 16 residues. CDR1 and CDR2 (germline): SGHVS, FQNEAQ. The receptor was derived from an elderly woman with COVID-19, enrolled during active disease. This sequence joins TRBV7-8 and TRBJ2-2; 8 nucleotides match TRBD1. Sample: peripheral blood. The chain's CDR3 is CASSLQGARNTGELFF. The CDR3 DNA sequence: TGTGCCAGCAGCCTGCAGGGGGCTCGGAACACCGGGGAGCTGTTTTTT.